Below, one TCR beta chain is given with its context. What it recognizes is unknown. CDR1 and CDR2 from the germline V gene are LNHDA and SQIVND (reference sequence). The CDR3 runs 14 residues. V shed 3 bases and J shed 9 bases, with 12 bases lying between them. The data are from a study of chemoradiotherapy in HPV16-positive cancers. Whole-study findings and limits: In HPV16-positive patients, HPV-responsive T-cell expansion tracked better recurrence-free survival. During treatment, candidate HPV-specific clones and E7-related motifs expanded in tumor. Functional assays defining HPV-specific T cells used only two HPV16-positive patients.

Some clones are missing from TCRdb's copy, which holds only in-frame ones; the method was immunoSEQ multiplex PCR. The table records several thousand clones, roughly three quarters of them present only once. The receptor's source is a human donor with HPV-associated anogenital cancer. The specimen was tumor tissue, collected from a patient who underwent chemoradiotherapy. The rearrangement uses TRBV19 and TRBJ1-6, with D possibly TRBD1 on 5 matching bases. The CDR3 region is CASSIGAGSSPLHF. CDR3 DNA sequence: TGTGCCAGTAGTATCGGGGCAGGGAGTTCACCCCTCCACTTT.